Presented here are 14 T cell receptor beta chains from one specimen sequenced in a study of OX40 agonist ivuxolimab in advanced cancers. Clones were read by immunoSEQ multiplex PCR, and TCRdb kept only the in-frame ones, dropping some. In the table there are over 55,000 clones, roughly 90% of which are singletons. This specimen was CD4+ or CD8+ T cells sorted from blood, taken in a trial of the OX40 agonist ivuxolimab. Receptor source: an adult with an advanced solid tumor such as melanoma, head and neck, liver or kidney cancer.

The V gene is TRBV19, the J gene TRBJ2-1, with D tentatively TRBD1 or TRBD2 (5 bases each). V shed 7 bases and J shed 2 bases, with 15 bases lying between them. The germline V gene has CDR1 LNHDA and CDR2 SQIVND (reference sequence). There are 15 residues in the CDR3. This chain's CDR3 is CASTPTPGPYNEQFF. The CDR3 DNA sequence: TGTGCCAGTACCCCCACGCCGGGGCCCTACAATGAGCAGTTCTTC.

The chain employs TRBV28 and TRBJ2-7; D is undetermined. With 6 bases removed from V and 4 bases from J, the gap between germline ends came to 19 bases. Germline V gives CDR1 MDHEN, CDR2 SYDVKM. This CDR3 comprises 15 residues. This chain's CDR3 is CASSDNQILLYEQYV. Written as DNA, the CDR3 is TGTGCCAGCAGCGACAACCAGATCCTTCTTTACGAGCAGTACGTC.

J is TRBJ2-7 and V is TRBV7-8; 7 positions agree with TRBD1. J gave up 1 base and V 1 base, and 4 bases lay outside the gene matches. This CDR3 contains 15 residues. Germline loops: CDR1 SGHVS, CDR2 FQNEAQ. The CDR3 spells CASSLETGLSYEQYV. CDR3 in DNA: TGTGCCAGCAGCTTAGAGACAGGGTTGTCCTACGAGCAGTACGTC.

CDR3 bases: TGTGCCAGCAGTCTCCCCCGGGACAGGGGTTTAGAGGTCTACGAGCAGTACGTC. It codes for CASSLPRDRGLEVYEQYV. The chain combines TRBV27 with TRBJ2-7, with 10 bases that match TRBD1. In germline, CDR1 is MNHEY, CDR2 SMNVEV (reference sequence). The CDR3 length is 18 residues. J gave up 3 bases and V 5 bases, and 16 bases lay outside the gene matches.

The chain carries TRBV5-4 and TRBJ2-3, with TRBD1 identical over 9 bases. J was trimmed by 1 base and V by 3 bases; bases with no gene match: 6. Germline lookup yields CDR1 SGHNT and CDR2 YYREEE (reference sequence). The CDR3 runs to 16 residues. CDR3 DNA sequence: TGTGCCAGCAGCTCCCGGACAGGGGAGGGCACAGATACGCAGTATTTT. Its translation: CASSSRTGEGTDTQYF.

The chain joins TRBV2 to TRBJ1-1; possible D gene TRBD1, 6 bases. CDR1 and CDR2 (germline): SNHLY, FYNNEI. This CDR3 is built from 14 residues. Trimming shortened V by 6 bases and J by 3 bases, and 14 bases separated the two germline ends. The CDR3 reads CASRSTGRDTEAFF. CDR3 DNA sequence: TGTGCCAGCAGGTCGACAGGTCGCGACACTGAAGCTTTCTTT.

This chain links TRBV7-9 with TRBJ1-5; D is uncertain. Germline CDR1 is SEHNR and CDR2 is FQNEAQ (reference sequence). V shed 5 bases and J shed 0 bases, with 8 bases lying between them. The CDR3 runs 14 residues. CDR3 coding DNA: TGTGCCAGCAGCCAGAGTCATAGCAATCAGCCCCAGCATTTT. It codes for CASSQSHSNQPQHF.

The chain has TRBV19 and TRBJ2-7; D unresolved. The V end lost 3 bases, the J end lost 0 bases, and 9 bases lay between the germline ends. Germline lookup yields CDR1 LNHDA and CDR2 SQIVND (reference sequence). The CDR3 is made up of 14 amino acids. The CDR3 spells CASSIISSSYEQYF. The CDR3 nucleotides read TGTGCCAGTAGTATCATATCGAGCTCCTACGAGCAGTACTTC.

The chain uses TRBV4-1 and TRBJ1-1; 8 bases align to TRBD1. Losses at the gene ends were 3 bases for V and 2 bases for J; bases not matched to a gene: 11. Germline V gives CDR1 MGHRA, CDR2 YSYEKL. This CDR3 comprises 17 residues. The CDR3 is CASSQIPPGGLNTEAFF. The CDR3 DNA follows: TGCGCCAGCAGCCAGATCCCCCCAGGGGGCCTTAACACTGAAGCTTTCTTT.

This clone came up once. This chain uses TRBV4-2 with TRBJ2-3; 8 bases are a match to TRBD1. CDR3 length: 17 amino acids. The V and J ends lost 0 bases and 4 bases, in that order; junction bases with no gene match: 9. Germline V CDR1 and CDR2: LGHNA, YNFKEQ. The CDR3 sequence is CASSQEPRTGYADTQYF. The CDR3 DNA reads as TGTGCCAGCAGCCAAGAACCCCGGACAGGGTATGCAGATACGCAGTATTTT.

The rearrangement links TRBV6-5 to TRBJ1-2; the D is unclear. Germline V lookup: CDR1 MNHEY, CDR2 SVGAGI. The CDR3 runs 15 residues. V shed 0 bases and J shed 5 bases, with 13 bases lying between them. Written as DNA, the CDR3 is TGTGCCAGCAGTTACTCGCCCGGGTCAGGATATGGCTACACCTTC. This codes for CASSYSPGSGYGYTF.

The chain is built from TRBV2 and TRBJ2-5; 11 nucleotides line up with TRBD2. V shed 11 bases, J shed 5 bases, and the junction held 13 bases outside the gene matches. Germline CDR1 is SNHLY and CDR2 is FYNNEI. This CDR3 has 15 amino acids. The CDR3 DNA reads as TGTGCCTTGCAAGAAGTAGCGGGAGGGCCGGAGACCCAGTACTTC. Its protein product is CALQEVAGGPETQYF. The complete variable domain, with remaining parts taken from reference TRBV2 and TRBJ2-5, reads EPEVTQTPSHQVTQMGQEVILRCVPISNHLYFYWYRQILGQKVEFLVSFYNNEISEKSEIFDDQFSVERPDGSNFTLKIRSTKLEDSAMYFCALQEVAGGPETQYFGPGTRLLVL.

This sequence joins TRBV2 and TRBJ1-4, with 8 bases fitting TRBD1. CDR3 size: 14 residues. Germline V lookup: CDR1 SNHLY, CDR2 FYNNEI. V trimming: 3 bases; J trimming: 7 bases; junction bases outside the gene matches: 4. The CDR3 DNA reads TGTGCCAGCAGTGACCAGGGGGCCCTTGAAAAACTGTTTTTT. Encoded protein: CASSDQGALEKLFF.

This chain uses TRBV2 with TRBJ2-7, with D hard to call. Trimming left V 4 bases short and J 5 bases short, with 6 bases between. The CDR3 runs to 11 residues. Germline CDR1 reads SNHLY; CDR2 reads FYNNEI. CDR3 amino acids: CASSVEDEQYF. The CDR3 nucleotides are TGTGCCAGCAGTGTAGAGGACGAGCAGTACTTC.